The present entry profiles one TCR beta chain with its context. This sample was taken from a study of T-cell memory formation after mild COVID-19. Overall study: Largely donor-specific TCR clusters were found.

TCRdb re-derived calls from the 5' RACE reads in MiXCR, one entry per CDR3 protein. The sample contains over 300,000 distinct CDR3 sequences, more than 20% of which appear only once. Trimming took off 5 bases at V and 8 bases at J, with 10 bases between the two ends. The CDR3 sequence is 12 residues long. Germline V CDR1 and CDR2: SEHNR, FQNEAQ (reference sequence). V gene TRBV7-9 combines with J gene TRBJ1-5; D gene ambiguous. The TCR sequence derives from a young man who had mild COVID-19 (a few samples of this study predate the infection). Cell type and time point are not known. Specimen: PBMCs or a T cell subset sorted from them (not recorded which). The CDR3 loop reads CASSDSREPQHF. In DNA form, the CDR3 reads TGTGCCAGCAGCGATTCGAGGGAGCCCCAGCATTTT.